Each of the 20 T cell receptor beta chains below was sequenced from the same sample in a study of blood T cell repertoires in COVID-19. Assay: immunoSEQ multiplex PCR; the TCRdb copy retains only in-frame clones and omits some. Among about 84,000 clones listed, 60% to 85% were seen once. Specimen: peripheral blood. The receptors stem from a man in his 70s with acute or convalescent COVID-19.

The rearrangement uses TRBV5-1 and TRBJ2-1; the match to TRBD1 covers 8 bases. CDR1 is SGHRS, CDR2 YFSETQ, per germline. J gave up 7 bases and V 0 bases, and 0 bases lay outside the gene matches. This CDR3 spans 13 amino acids. CDR3 in amino acids: CASSLGQGNEQFF. DNA of the CDR3: TGCGCCAGCAGCTTGGGACAGGGGAATGAGCAGTTCTTC. The complete variable domain, with remaining parts taken from reference TRBV5-1 and TRBJ2-1, reads KAGVTQTPRYLIKTRGQQVTLSCSPISGHRSVSWYQQTPGQGLQFLFEYFSETQRNKGNFPGRFSGRQFSNSRSEMNVSTLELGDSALYLCASSLGQGNEQFFGPGTRLTVL.

There are many counts of this clone. The chain employs TRBV2 and TRBJ1-2; TRBD1 agrees at 8 bases. This CDR3 is 14 amino acids long. Trimming at V came to 6 bases and at J to 3 bases, leaving 6 bases not matched to a gene. CDR1 SNHLY and CDR2 FYNNEI come from the germline V gene. The CDR3 sequence: CASRQDRADYGYTF. For the CDR3, the DNA is TGTGCCAGCAGACAGGACAGGGCCGACTATGGCTACACCTTC.

The rearrangement uses TRBV28 and TRBJ2-1; the D gene is possibly TRBD2 (5 bases). Per the germline V gene, CDR1 is MDHEN and CDR2 is SYDVKM. Trimming took 7 bases from V and 0 from J, leaving 13 bases between them. The CDR3 consists of 15 residues. The CDR3, as DNA: TGTGCCAGCACTCCCGGACTGGGCTCCTACAATGAGCAGTTCTTC. As protein: CASTPGLGSYNEQFF. Full variable domain (rest looked up from reference TRBV28 and TRBJ2-1): DVKVTQSSRYLVKRTGEKVFLECVQDMDHENMFWYRQDPGLGLRLIYFSYDVKMKEKGDIPEGYSVSREKKERFSLILESASTNQTSMYLCASTPGLGSYNEQFFGPGTRLTVL.

The chain joins TRBV11-3 to TRBJ2-3; 15 positions agree with TRBD2. This CDR3 is 17 amino acids long. Germline V lookup: CDR1 SGHNT, CDR2 YENEEA. Trimming cost V 5 bases and J 3 bases; bases outside gene matches: 6. CDR3 sequence (DNA): TGTGCCAGCAGCGCCCGGACTAGCGGGGGGGCTACAGATACGCAGTATTTT. Translated: CASSARTSGGATDTQYF.

The chain joins TRBV7-3 to TRBJ1-1, with TRBD1 identical over 9 bases. This CDR3 contains 13 residues. Germline V gene sequence: CDR1 SGHTA, CDR2 FQGTGA. V shed 4 bases and J 6 bases; nucleotides not matched to a gene: 3. The CDR3 protein is CASSWDRESEAFF. Written as DNA, the CDR3 is TGTGCCAGCAGCTGGGACAGGGAGTCTGAAGCTTTCTTT.

The rearrangement links TRBV6-5 to TRBJ2-2; D uncertain. The germline V gene encodes CDR1 MNHEY and CDR2 SVGAGI. This CDR3 is built from 15 residues. Deletions cut 6 bases from V and 2 bases from J, with 13 bases between. CDR3 region: CASRIRELNTGELFF. The DNA of the CDR3 is TGTGCCAGCAGGATACGAGAACTTAACACCGGGGAGCTGTTTTTT.

The chain recombines TRBV24-1 with TRBJ2-5; TRBD2 might be the D (5 bases). The CDR3 consists of 16 residues. Germline lookup yields CDR1 KGHDR and CDR2 SFDVKD. With 4 bases removed from V and 3 bases from J, the gap between germline ends came to 17 bases. The DNA of the CDR3 is TGTGCCACCAGTGACCCCGTGGCCGGGGTTAAAGAGACCCAGTACTTC. Translated, it gives CATSDPVAGVKETQYF.

V gene TRBV6-6 combines with J gene TRBJ1-1; D perhaps matches TRBD1 (5 bases). The germline gives CDR1 MNHNY, CDR2 SVGAGI (reference sequence). The CDR3 loop spans 17 amino acids. V was pared by 5 bases and J by 6 bases, with 25 bases between. The CDR3 region is CASSPTVGQGYYSEAFF. In nucleotides, the CDR3 is TGTGCCAGCAGTCCCACCGTAGGGCAGGGTTATTATTCTGAAGCTTTCTTT.

This chain links TRBV4-1 with TRBJ1-1; D gene uncertain. The CDR3 loop spans 13 amino acids. The germline V gene has CDR1 MGHRA and CDR2 YSYEKL. With 6 bases removed from V and 0 bases from J, the gap between germline ends came to 8 bases. Here the CDR3 reads CASRSLMNTEAFF. CDR3 coding DNA: TGCGCCAGCAGGTCACTCATGAACACTGAAGCTTTCTTT.

This rearrangement joins TRBV27 to TRBJ2-5; 15 bases line up with TRBD2. CDR1 is MNHEY and CDR2 is SMNVEV in the germline V gene (reference sequence). V lost 4 bases and J lost 4; bases outside the gene matches: 10. CDR3 size: 18 residues. CDR3 bases: TGTGCCAGCAGTTCCTGGACTAGCGGGGGGGCCTCGTTAGAGACCCAGTACTTC. It specifies CASSSWTSGGASLETQYF.

The genes are TRBV5-4 and TRBJ2-1; 8 bases fit TRBD2. The ends lost 3 bases at V and 7 bases at J; junction bases unmatched: 6. The CDR3 extends over 14 amino acids. The germline gives CDR1 SGHNT, CDR2 YYREEE (reference sequence). This CDR3 reads CASSSGGGPNEQFF. The DNA of the CDR3 is TGTGCCAGCAGCTCCGGGGGGGGACCGAATGAGCAGTTCTTC.

The chain employs TRBV3-1 (or the pseudogene TRBV3-2) and TRBJ2-1; 12 positions agree with TRBD2. The junction had 8 bases not matched to a gene; V was cut back by 6 bases and J by 8 bases. Per germline, CDR1 LGHDT and CDR2 YNNKEL (reference sequence). CDR3 size: 15 residues. Here the CDR3 DNA reads TGTGCCAGCAGTCCTAGCGGGGGGGCTCTTTATGAGCAGTTCTTC. Its protein product is CASSPSGGALYEQFF.

The chain uses TRBV19 and TRBJ2-6, with unresolved D. The CDR3 runs to 12 residues. Trimming cost V 9 bases and J 4 bases, with 7 bases left between them. Germline V gene data show CDR1 as LNHDA and CDR2 as SQIVND (reference sequence). For the CDR3, the DNA is TGTGCCAGCGTCGTAGGGGCCAACGTCCTGACTTTC. Translated, it gives CASVVGANVLTF.

CDR3 sequence reads: CSVDGLAGGNEQFF. CDR3 in DNA: TGCAGCGTTGACGGACTAGCGGGAGGCAATGAGCAGTTCTTC. The chain joins TRBV29-1 to TRBJ2-1; 14 positions match TRBD2. Germline values: CDR1 SQVTM, CDR2 ANQGSEA. V lost 3 bases to trimming and J lost 6 bases; unmatched junction nucleotides: 1. The CDR3 has 14 residues.

This clone was detected only a few times. The genes are TRBV7-3 and TRBJ2-4; TRBD2 matches at 7 bases. The germline gives CDR1 SGHTA, CDR2 FQGTGA. The CDR3 consists of 13 residues. Trimming at V came to 2 bases and at J to 6 bases, leaving 1 base not matched to a gene. The CDR3 DNA follows: TGTGCCAGCAGCTTAGGGACTACAAACATTCAGTACTTC. This gives the protein CASSLGTTNIQYF.

The chain combines TRBV29-1 with TRBJ2-2; TRBD1 aligns across 7 bases. The CDR3 is made up of 13 amino acids. Looked up from germline, CDR1 is SQVTM and CDR2 is ANQGSEA. V dropped 6 bases and J dropped 6; count of bases not matched to a gene: 7. The CDR3 spells CSVTQGYAGELFF. The CDR3, as DNA: TGCAGCGTAACACAGGGGTACGCCGGGGAGCTGTTTTTT.

This chain connects TRBV27 to TRBJ1-4; 10 nucleotides agree with TRBD1. The ends lost 7 bases at V and 7 bases at J; junction bases unmatched: 6. The germline gives CDR1 MNHEY, CDR2 SMNVEV (reference sequence). The CDR3 runs to 14 residues. The CDR3 DNA is TGTGCCAGCAAACGGGACAGGGGTCGTGAAAAACTGTTTTTT. Protein product: CASKRDRGREKLFF.

The chain recombines TRBV30 with TRBJ1-2; no clear D. V was cut by 0 bases and J by 4 bases, with 12 bases left in between. The CDR3 loop spans 14 amino acids. Germline CDR1 is GTSNPN and CDR2 is SVGIG (reference sequence). The CDR3 DNA is TGTGCCTGGAGTGTCCCTGGAGGGTTCTATGGCTACACCTTC. It specifies CAWSVPGGFYGYTF.

The gene calls are TRBV28 and TRBJ2-7; 7 bases are a match to TRBD1. V was pared by 6 bases and J by 2 bases, with 13 bases of the junction left unmatched. The CDR3 has 16 residues. Germline V gene sequence: CDR1 MDHEN, CDR2 SYDVKM. The CDR3, as DNA: TGTGCCAGCAGAAACACCCGGGACAGTCCCACCTACGAGCAGTACTTC. It is translated as CASRNTRDSPTYEQYF.

This rearrangement joins TRBV21-1 to TRBJ1-5; the table's D call, TRBD1, was not checked against the DNA. TRBV21-1 is a pseudogene. The CDR3 extends over 16 amino acids. The CDR3 reads CASSGWTGRGLQPQHF. The CDR3 nucleotides are TGTGCCAGCAGCGGGTGGACAGGAAGGGGGCTTCAGCCCCAGCATTTT.